This record looks at one T cell receptor beta chain sequence and its context. Per the study methods: Reference gene primer amplification yielded estimated nucleated cell counts. TCRdb keeps only in-frame clones here, not all; method: immunoSEQ multiplex PCR. From that table come the V and J calls and clone size; the DNA was used to work out D and trimming. This sample carries 140,000 or so clones, about 90% of them seen once, and the ten largest clones take under 12%. CDR1 ENHRY and CDR2 SYGVKD come from the germline V gene. The CDR3 is made up of 14 amino acids. Trimming shortened V by 7 bases and J by 7 bases, and 20 bases separated the two germline ends. This entry is derived from a study of blood T cell repertoires in COVID-19. The overall study: COVID-19 samples, acute and convalescent, were from the United States, Italy and Spain. The analysed material was cDNA or gDNA that came from T cells, B-cell-depleted T cells, or PBMCs.

This receptor was taken from a man aged 55 to 70 with active or convalescent COVID-19. Input material: peripheral blood. The J gene is TRBJ2-7, the V gene TRBV10-3, with a possible D match to TRBD2 (6 bases). CDR3 protein: CAITAGTGAREQYF. The CDR3 DNA is TGTGCCATCACTGCCGGGACTGGGGCTCGTGAGCAGTACTTC.